This TCR beta chain was profiled in a study of blood T cells in healthy people across ages. Looked up from germline, CDR1 is MGHDK and CDR2 is SYGVNS. This CDR3 region has 14 residues. V gave up 0 bases and J gave up 6 bases; unmatched junction bases: 4. Primed by a sample-barcoded 5' primer and a J-beta primer mix, a second PCR proceeded for roughly 6 to 12 cycles. Samples each returned at least 3 million CDR3-containing paired-end reads. From the 5' RACE reads, TCRdb called clonotypes with MiXCR, one entry per CDR3 protein. The sample holds 1.5 million to 2 million distinct CDR3 sequences; just under 50% are singletons and the top ten take around 2.1%.

Sequencing was performed on blood. The origin of this receptor is a woman between 35 and 50 years old in good health. The chain carries TRBV25-1 and TRBJ1-2; 7 bases fit TRBD1. The chain's CDR3 is CASSEYRQGHGYTF. The CDR3 DNA is TGTGCCAGCAGTGAATACCGACAGGGACATGGCTACACCTTC.